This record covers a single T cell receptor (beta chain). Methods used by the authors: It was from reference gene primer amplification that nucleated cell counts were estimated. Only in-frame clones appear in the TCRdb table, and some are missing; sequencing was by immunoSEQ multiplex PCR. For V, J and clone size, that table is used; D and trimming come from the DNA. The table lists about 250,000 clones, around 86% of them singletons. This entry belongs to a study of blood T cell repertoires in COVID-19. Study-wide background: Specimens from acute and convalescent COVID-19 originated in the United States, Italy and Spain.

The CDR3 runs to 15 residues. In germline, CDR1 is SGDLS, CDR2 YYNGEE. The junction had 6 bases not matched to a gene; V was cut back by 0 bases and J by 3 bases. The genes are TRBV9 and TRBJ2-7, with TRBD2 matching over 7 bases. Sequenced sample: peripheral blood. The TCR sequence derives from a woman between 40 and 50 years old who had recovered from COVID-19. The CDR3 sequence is CASSVEAGEFYEQYF. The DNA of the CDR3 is TGTGCCAGCAGCGTAGAGGCGGGAGAATTCTACGAGCAGTACTTC.